Reported below is one T cell receptor (beta chain). Its specificity is not known. Sequencing was performed with immunoSEQ multiplex PCR; in TCRdb, only in-frame clones are kept and a portion is missing. The sample includes tens of thousands of clones, 80% to 90% of them seen just once. Time point specified: week 35, safety follow-up. The vaccine gave 300 ug of a 20-mer mutant IDH1 peptide subcutaneously per dose. This specimen comes from a study of a mutant IDH1 vaccine in newly diagnosed glioma. The CDR3 loop spans 11 amino acids. Germline CDR1 is SNHLY and CDR2 is FYNNEI. V was pared by 2 bases and J by 6 bases, with 4 bases between.

The V call is TRBV2, the J call TRBJ2-5; D is unresolved. This TCR was sampled from a man aged 40-55 years with glioma. Sample: PBMCs, taken from a glioma patient whose treatment included an IDH1 peptide vaccine. CDR3 bases: TGTGCCAGCAGTGAACAGAAGACCCAGTACTTC. Translating gives CASSEQKTQYF. Based on the CDR3 plus reference TRBV2 and TRBJ2-5, the full variable domain is EPEVTQTPSHQVTQMGQEVILRCVPISNHLYFYWYRQILGQKVEFLVSFYNNEISEKSEIFDDQFSVERPDGSNFTLKIRSTKLEDSAMYFCASSEQKTQYFGPGTRLLVL.